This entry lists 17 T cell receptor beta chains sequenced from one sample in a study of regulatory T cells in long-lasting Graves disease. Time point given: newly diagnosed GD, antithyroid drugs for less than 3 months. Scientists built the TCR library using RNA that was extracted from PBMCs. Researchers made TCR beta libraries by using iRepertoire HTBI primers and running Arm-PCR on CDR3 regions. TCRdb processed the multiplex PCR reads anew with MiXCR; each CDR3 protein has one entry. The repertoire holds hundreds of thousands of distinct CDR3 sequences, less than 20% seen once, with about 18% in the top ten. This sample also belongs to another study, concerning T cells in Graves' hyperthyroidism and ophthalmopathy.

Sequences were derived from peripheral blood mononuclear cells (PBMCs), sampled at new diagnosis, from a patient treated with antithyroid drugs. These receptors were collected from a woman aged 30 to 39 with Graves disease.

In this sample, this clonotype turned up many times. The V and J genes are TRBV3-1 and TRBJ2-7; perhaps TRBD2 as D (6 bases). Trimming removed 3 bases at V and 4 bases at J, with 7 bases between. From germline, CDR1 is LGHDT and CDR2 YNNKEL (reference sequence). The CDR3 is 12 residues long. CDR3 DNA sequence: TGTGCCAGCAGCCAGGGGAGGTACGAGCAGTACTTC. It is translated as CASSQGRYEQYF.

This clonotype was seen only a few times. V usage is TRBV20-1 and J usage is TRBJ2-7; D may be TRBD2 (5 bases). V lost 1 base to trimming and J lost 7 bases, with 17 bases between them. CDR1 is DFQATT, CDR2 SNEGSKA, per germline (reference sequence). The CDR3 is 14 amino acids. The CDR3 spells CSARGLADLREQYF. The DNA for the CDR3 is TGCAGTGCTAGAGGGCTAGCCGACCTACGTGAGCAGTACTTC.

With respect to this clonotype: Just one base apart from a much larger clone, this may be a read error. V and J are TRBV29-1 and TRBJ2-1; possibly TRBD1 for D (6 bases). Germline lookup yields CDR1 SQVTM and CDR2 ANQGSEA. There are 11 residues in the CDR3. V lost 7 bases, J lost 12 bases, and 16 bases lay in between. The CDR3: CSARGGYGQFF. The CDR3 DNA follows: TGCAGCGCTAGAGGGGGTTATGGGCAGTTCTTC.

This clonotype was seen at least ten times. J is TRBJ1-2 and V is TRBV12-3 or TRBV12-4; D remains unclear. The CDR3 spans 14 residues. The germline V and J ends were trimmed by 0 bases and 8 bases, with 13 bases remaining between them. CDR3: CASSLAGLSEGYTF. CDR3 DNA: TGTGCCAGCAGTTTAGCGGGCCTTTCGGAGGGCTACACCTTC.

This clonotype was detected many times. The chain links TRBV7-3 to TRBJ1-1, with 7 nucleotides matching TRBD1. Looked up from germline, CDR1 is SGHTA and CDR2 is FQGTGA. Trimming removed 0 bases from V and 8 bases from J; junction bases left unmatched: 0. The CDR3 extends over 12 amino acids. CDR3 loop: CASSLTGGEAFF. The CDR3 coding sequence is TGTGCCAGCAGCTTAACAGGGGGCGAAGCTTTCTTT.

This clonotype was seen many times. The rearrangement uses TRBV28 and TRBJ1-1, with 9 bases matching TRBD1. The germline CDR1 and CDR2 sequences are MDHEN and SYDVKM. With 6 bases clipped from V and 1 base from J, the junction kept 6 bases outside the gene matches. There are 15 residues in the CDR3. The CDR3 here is CASRTTGGPNTEAFF. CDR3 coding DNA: TGTGCCAGCAGGACCACAGGGGGCCCGAACACTGAAGCTTTCTTT.

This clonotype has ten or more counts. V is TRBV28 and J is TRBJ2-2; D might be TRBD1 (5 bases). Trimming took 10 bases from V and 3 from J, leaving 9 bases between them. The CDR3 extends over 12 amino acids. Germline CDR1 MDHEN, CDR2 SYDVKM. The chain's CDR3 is CAITQDTGELFF. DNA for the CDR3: TGTGCCATTACACAGGACACCGGGGAGCTGTTTTTT.

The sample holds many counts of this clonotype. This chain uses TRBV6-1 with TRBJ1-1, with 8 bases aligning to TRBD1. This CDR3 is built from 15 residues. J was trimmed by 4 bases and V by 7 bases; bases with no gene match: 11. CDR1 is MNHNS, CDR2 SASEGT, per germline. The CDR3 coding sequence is TGTGCCAGCATGAGGACAGGGTCGGTAGGCACTGAAGCTTTCTTT. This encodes CASMRTGSVGTEAFF.

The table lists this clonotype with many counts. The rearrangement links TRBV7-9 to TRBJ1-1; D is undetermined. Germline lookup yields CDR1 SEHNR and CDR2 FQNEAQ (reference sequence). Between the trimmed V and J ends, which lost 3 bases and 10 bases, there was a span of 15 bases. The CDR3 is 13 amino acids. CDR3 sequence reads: CASSFNERDGAFF. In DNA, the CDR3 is TGTGCCAGCAGCTTTAACGAAAGGGATGGAGCTTTCTTT.

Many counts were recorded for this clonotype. The CDR3 nucleotides are TGTGCCAGCAGGTATATAGGCGAGCAGTTCTTC. It translates to CASRYIGEQFF. The chain joins TRBV12-3 or TRBV12-4 to TRBJ2-1; D unclear. Trimming took 6 bases from V and 10 from J, leaving 10 bases between them. This CDR3 is 11 amino acids long.

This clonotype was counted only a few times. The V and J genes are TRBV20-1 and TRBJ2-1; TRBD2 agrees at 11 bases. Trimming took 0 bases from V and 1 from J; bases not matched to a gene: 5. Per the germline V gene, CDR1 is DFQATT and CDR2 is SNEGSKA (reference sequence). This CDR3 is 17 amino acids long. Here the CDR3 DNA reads TGCAGTGCTAGAGAGAATAGCGGGAGGGGGTCCTACAATGAGCAGTTCTTC. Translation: CSARENSGRGSYNEQFF.

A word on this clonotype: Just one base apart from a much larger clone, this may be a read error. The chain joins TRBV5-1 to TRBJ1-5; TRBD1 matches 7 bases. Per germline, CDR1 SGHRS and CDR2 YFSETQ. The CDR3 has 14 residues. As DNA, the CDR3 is TGTGCCAGCAGCATTGACAGGGAGGGGCAGCTCCAGCATTTT. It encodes CASSIDREGQLQHF. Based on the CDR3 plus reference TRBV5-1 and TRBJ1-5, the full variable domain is KAGVTQTPRYLIKTRGQQVTLSCSPISGHRSVSWYQQTPGQGLQFLFEYFSETQRNKGNFPGRFSGRQFSNSRSEMNVSTLELGDSALYLCASSIDREGQLQHFGDGTRLSIL.

CDR3 in amino acids: CASSLVGDFTEAFF. As DNA, the CDR3 is TGCGCCAGCAGCTTGGTCGGGGACTTCACTGAAGCTTTCTTT. The chain is built from TRBV5-1 and TRBJ1-1; TRBD1 might be the D (5 bases). Trimming cost V 0 bases and J 4 bases, with 10 bases left between them. The CDR3 sequence is 14 residues long. Germline V CDR1 and CDR2: SGHRS, YFSETQ.

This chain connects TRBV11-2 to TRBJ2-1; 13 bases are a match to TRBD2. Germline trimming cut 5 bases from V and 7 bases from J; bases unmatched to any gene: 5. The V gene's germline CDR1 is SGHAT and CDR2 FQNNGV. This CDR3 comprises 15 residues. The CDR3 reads CASSTGTSGTNEQFF. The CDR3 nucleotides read TGTGCCAGCAGCACCGGGACTAGCGGGACTAATGAGCAGTTCTTC.

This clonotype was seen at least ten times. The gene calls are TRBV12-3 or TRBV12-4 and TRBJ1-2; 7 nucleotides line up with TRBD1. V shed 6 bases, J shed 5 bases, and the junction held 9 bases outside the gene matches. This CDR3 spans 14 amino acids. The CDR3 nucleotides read TGTGCCAGCAGGCGGGGACAGTCGAGTTATGGCTACACCTTC. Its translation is CASRRGQSSYGYTF.

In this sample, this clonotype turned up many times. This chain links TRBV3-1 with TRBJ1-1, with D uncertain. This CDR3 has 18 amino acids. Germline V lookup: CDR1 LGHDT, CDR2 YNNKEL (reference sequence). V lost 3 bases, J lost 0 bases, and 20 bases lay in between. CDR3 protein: CASSQLPKAPFMNTEAFF. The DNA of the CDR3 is TGTGCCAGCAGCCAGCTCCCAAAGGCTCCTTTCATGAACACTGAAGCTTTCTTT. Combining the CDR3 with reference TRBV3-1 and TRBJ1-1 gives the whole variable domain DTAVSQTPKYLVTQMGNDKSIKCEQNLGHDTMYWYKQDSKKFLKIMFSYNNKELIINETVPNRFSPKSPDKAHLNLHINSLELGDSAVYFCASSQLPKAPFMNTEAFFGQGTRLTVV.

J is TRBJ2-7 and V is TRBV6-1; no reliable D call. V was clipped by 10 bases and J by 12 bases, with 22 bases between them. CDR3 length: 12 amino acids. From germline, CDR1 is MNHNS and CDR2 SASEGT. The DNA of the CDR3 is TGTGCCACCTATGGCCCCGAACATGAGTGGTACTTC. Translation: CATYGPEHEWYF.